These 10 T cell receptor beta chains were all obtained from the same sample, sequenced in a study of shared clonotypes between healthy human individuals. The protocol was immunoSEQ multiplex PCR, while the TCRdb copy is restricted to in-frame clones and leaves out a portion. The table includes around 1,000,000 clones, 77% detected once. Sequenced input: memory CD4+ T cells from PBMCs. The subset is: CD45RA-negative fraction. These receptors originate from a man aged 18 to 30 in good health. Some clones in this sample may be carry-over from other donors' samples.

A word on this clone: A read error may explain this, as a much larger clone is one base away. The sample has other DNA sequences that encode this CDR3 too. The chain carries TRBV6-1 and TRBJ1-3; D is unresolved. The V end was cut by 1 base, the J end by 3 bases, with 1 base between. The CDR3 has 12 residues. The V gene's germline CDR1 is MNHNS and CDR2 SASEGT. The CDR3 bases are TGTGCCAGCAGTGAAGTTGGAAACACCATATATTTT. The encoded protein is CASSEVGNTIYF.

CDR3 nucleotide sequence: TGTGCCAGCAGCCAAGTAAGGGGAACTAACTCTGGGGCCAACGTCCTGACTTTC. Residues: CASSQVRGTNSGANVLTF. This chain uses TRBV4-2 with TRBJ2-6, with D possibly matching TRBD1 (5 bases). The V end was cut by 1 base, the J end by 0 bases, with 13 bases between. The germline V gene encodes CDR1 LGHNA and CDR2 YNFKEQ. CDR3 length: 18 amino acids.

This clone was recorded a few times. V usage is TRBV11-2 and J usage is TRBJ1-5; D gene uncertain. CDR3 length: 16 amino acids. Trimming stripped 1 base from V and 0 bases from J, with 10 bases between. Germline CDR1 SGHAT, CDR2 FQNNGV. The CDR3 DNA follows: TGTGCCAGCAGCTTAGCCGACACTTATAGCAATCAGCCCCAGCATTTT. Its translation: CASSLADTYSNQPQHF.

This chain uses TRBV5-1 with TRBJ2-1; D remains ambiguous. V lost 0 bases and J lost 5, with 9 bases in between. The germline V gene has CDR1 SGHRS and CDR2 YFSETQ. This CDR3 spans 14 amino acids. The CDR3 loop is CASSLATDHNEQFF. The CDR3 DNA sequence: TGCGCCAGCAGCTTGGCCACGGATCACAATGAGCAGTTCTTC. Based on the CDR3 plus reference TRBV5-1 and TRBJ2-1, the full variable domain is KAGVTQTPRYLIKTRGQQVTLSCSPISGHRSVSWYQQTPGQGLQFLFEYFSETQRNKGNFPGRFSGRQFSNSRSEMNVSTLELGDSALYLCASSLATDHNEQFFGPGTRLTVL.

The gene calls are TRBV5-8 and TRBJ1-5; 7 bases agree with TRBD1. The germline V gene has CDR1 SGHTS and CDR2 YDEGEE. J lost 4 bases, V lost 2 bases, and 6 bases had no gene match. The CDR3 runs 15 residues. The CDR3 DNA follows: TGTGCCAGCAGCTTTGGGCGCAGGGGGAATCAGCCCCAGCATTTT. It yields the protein CASSFGRRGNQPQHF. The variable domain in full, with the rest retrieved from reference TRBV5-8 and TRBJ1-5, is EAGVTQSPTHLIKTRGQQATLRCSPISGHTSVYWYQQALGLGLQFLLWYDEGEERNRGNFPPRFSGRQFPNYSSELNVNALELEDSALYLCASSFGRRGNQPQHFGDGTRLSIL.

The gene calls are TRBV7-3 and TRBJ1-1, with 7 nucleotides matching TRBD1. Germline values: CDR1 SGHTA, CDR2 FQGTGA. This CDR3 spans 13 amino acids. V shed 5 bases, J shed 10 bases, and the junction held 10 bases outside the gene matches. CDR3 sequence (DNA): TGTGCCAGCAGCCAAAACCGGAGGGGGCGAGCTTTCTTT. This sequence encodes CASSQNRRGRAFF.

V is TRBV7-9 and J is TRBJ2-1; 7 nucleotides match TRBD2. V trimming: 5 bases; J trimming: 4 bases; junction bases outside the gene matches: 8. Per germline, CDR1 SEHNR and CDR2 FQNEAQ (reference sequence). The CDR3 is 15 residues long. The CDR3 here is CASSPRAGTYNEQFF. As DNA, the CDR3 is TGTGCCAGCAGCCCAAGAGCGGGGACGTACAATGAGCAGTTCTTC.

The CDR3 loop is CASSEARTGPYEQYF. The CDR3 DNA reads as TGTGCCAGCAGTGAAGCTAGGACAGGGCCCTACGAGCAGTACTTC. The chain is built from TRBV25-1 and TRBJ2-7; 8 nucleotides align to TRBD1. The CDR3 sequence is 15 residues long. V trimming: 2 bases; J trimming: 2 bases; junction bases outside the gene matches: 5. Germline V CDR1 and CDR2: MGHDK, SYGVNS.

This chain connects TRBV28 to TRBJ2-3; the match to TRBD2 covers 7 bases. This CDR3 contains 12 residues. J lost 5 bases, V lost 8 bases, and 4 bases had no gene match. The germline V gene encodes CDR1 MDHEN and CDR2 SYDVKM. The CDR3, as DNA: TGTGCCAGCTTAATAGCGGGAGATACGCAGTATTTT. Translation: CASLIAGDTQYF.

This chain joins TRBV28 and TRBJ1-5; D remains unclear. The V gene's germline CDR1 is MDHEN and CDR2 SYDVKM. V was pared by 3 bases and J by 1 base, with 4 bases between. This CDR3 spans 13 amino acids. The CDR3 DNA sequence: TGTGCCAGCAGTTTTTTAAGCAATCAGCCCCAGCATTTT. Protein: CASSFLSNQPQHF.